Below, 2 T cell receptor beta chains from the same sample are listed, as sequenced in a study of cytomegalovirus exposure and HLA in healthy donors. PCR used 60 Vbeta primers and 13 Jbeta primers. Assay: immunoSEQ multiplex PCR; the TCRdb copy retains only in-frame clones and omits some. Found here are roughly 78,000 clones; the top ten clones hold roughly 5%. What was sequenced was PBMCs. Receptor source: a man aged 40-49 years in good health and CMV-seronegative.

This sequence joins TRBV5-1 and TRBJ2-1; D not certain. Trimming cost V 2 bases and J 4 bases, with 7 bases left between them. Germline CDR1 is SGHRS and CDR2 is YFSETQ. The CDR3 is 13 residues long. The CDR3 DNA follows: TGCGCCAGCAGCTTTGAGAGGTACAATGAGCAGTTCTTC. Its translation: CASSFERYNEQFF. Using reference TRBV5-1 and TRBJ2-1 for the parts outside the CDR3, the full variable domain is KAGVTQTPRYLIKTRGQQVTLSCSPISGHRSVSWYQQTPGQGLQFLFEYFSETQRNKGNFPGRFSGRQFSNSRSEMNVSTLELGDSALYLCASSFERYNEQFFGPGTRLTVL.

The genes are TRBV28 and TRBJ2-2, with unresolved D. Deletions cut 3 bases from V and 2 bases from J, with 13 bases between. The CDR3 sequence is 16 residues long. CDR1 and CDR2 (germline): MDHEN, SYDVKM. The CDR3, as DNA: TGTGCCAGCAGTTTGAGGTTGTGGCTAAACACCGGGGAGCTGTTTTTT. Amino acids: CASSLRLWLNTGELFF.